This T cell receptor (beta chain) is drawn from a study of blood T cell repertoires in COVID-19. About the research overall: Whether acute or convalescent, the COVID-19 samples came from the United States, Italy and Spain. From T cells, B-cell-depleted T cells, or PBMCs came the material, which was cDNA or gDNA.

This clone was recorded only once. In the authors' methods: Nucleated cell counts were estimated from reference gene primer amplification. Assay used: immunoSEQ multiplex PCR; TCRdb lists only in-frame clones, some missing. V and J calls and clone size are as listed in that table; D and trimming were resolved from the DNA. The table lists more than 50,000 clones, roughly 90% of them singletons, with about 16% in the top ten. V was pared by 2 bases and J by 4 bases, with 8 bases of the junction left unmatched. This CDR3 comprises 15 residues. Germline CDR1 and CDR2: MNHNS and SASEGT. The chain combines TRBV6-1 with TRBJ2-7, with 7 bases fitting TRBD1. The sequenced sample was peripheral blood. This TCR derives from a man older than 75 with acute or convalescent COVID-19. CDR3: CASSEWRQGMYEQYF. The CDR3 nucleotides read TGTGCCAGCAGTGAATGGAGACAGGGTATGTACGAGCAGTACTTC.